Below, 20 T cell receptor beta chains from the same sample are listed, as sequenced in a study of OX40 agonist ivuxolimab in advanced cancers. Measured with immunoSEQ multiplex PCR; TCRdb has only the in-frame clones, and not every one. The sample lists 70,000 or so clones, 65% to 85% occurring once. The sample in question was CD4+ or CD8+ T cells sorted from blood, obtained in a trial of the OX40 agonist ivuxolimab. Receptors originate from an adult with an advanced solid tumor such as melanoma, head and neck, liver or kidney cancer.

The V and J genes are TRBV15 and TRBJ2-1; possibly TRBD1 for D (5 bases). Trimming cost V 0 bases and J 4 bases, with 10 bases left between them. The CDR3 runs to 15 residues. Germline V lookup: CDR1 LNHNV, CDR2 YYDKDF (reference sequence). As DNA, the CDR3 is TGTGCCACCAGCAGAGATAAGGCAGGGTACAATGAGCAGTTCTTC. This translates into CATSRDKAGYNEQFF.

CDR3 residues: CASSSRGGAGGTEAFF. The CDR3 DNA follows: TGTGCCAGCAGCAGCCGCGGAGGGGCGGGGGGCACTGAAGCTTTCTTT. The chain has TRBV7-2 and TRBJ1-1; perhaps TRBD1 as D (5 bases). Deletions cut 5 bases from V and 4 bases from J, with 20 bases between. The CDR3 consists of 16 residues. Germline CDR1 SGHTA, CDR2 FQGNSA.

The chain employs TRBV6-5 and TRBJ2-5; D perhaps matches TRBD2 (5 bases). The germline CDR1 and CDR2 sequences are MNHEY and SVGAGI. V dropped 2 bases and J dropped 5 bases, with 12 bases sitting between them. This CDR3 has 14 amino acids. The CDR3 region is CASSYMRGGETQYF. CDR3 DNA sequence: TGTGCCAGCAGTTACATGAGAGGAGGCGAGACCCAGTACTTC.

The chain carries TRBV6-4 and TRBJ2-1; 11 positions agree with TRBD1. The CDR3 consists of 14 residues. V lost 8 bases, J lost 3 bases, and 3 bases stayed unmatched. Germline CDR1 reads MRHNA; CDR2 reads SNTAGT. CDR3 sequence: CASGTGGGYNEQFF. The CDR3 DNA follows: TGTGCCAGCGGGACAGGGGGGGGCTACAATGAGCAGTTCTTC.

This clone was detected a few times. The chain combines TRBV28 with TRBJ2-6, with a tentative D call TRBD1 (5 bases). The CDR3 has 15 amino acids. The germline V and J ends were trimmed by 7 bases and 2 bases, with 12 bases remaining between them. Germline values: CDR1 MDHEN, CDR2 SYDVKM. The CDR3 nucleotides are TGTGCCAGCAATCCTCAGACAGCTGGGGCCAACGTCCTGACTTTC. Encoded protein: CASNPQTAGANVLTF.

This clone came up a few times. V is TRBV18 and J is TRBJ2-7; D gene unclear. Germline V gene sequence: CDR1 KGHSH, CDR2 LQKENI. V lost 4 bases to trimming and J lost 2 bases, with 9 bases between them. This CDR3 has 13 residues. The CDR3 nucleotides read TGTGCCAGCTCACTGCCGCAGGCCTACGAGCAGTACTTC. Translated, it gives CASSLPQAYEQYF.

The gene calls are TRBV11-2 and TRBJ1-1; TRBD1 agrees at 7 bases. The germline V gene has CDR1 SGHAT and CDR2 FQNNGV. The CDR3 contains 14 residues. The V gene end was trimmed by 5 bases and the J gene end by 4 bases; junction bases not matched to a gene: 7. The CDR3 is CASSDFTGATEAFF. CDR3 bases: TGTGCCAGCAGCGATTTTACAGGGGCCACTGAAGCTTTCTTT.

The rearrangement joins TRBV5-1 to TRBJ1-4; D unclear. Germline V gene sequence: CDR1 SGHRS, CDR2 YFSETQ. The CDR3 consists of 15 residues. V was shortened by 0 bases and J by 8 bases, with 14 bases between the two germline ends. The CDR3 sequence is CASSLAPVSVEKLFF. The CDR3 bases are TGCGCCAGCAGCTTGGCCCCGGTATCGGTCGAAAAACTGTTTTTT.

The chain recombines TRBV19 with TRBJ1-2, with D perhaps matching TRBD1 (5 bases). The germline V gene has CDR1 LNHDA and CDR2 SQIVND (reference sequence). The CDR3 runs 16 residues. Trimming cost V 5 bases and J 6 bases, with 22 bases left between them. The CDR3 DNA follows: TGTGCCAGTAGTTTAGTTCGGCCGGGGACGGGAGATGGCTACACCTTC. It yields the protein CASSLVRPGTGDGYTF. The full variable domain, in which reference TRBV19 and TRBJ1-2 provide the parts outside the CDR3, is DGGITQSPKYLFRKEGQNVTLSCEQNLNHDAMYWYRQDPGQGLRLIYYSQIVNDFQKGDIAEGYSVSREKKESFPLTVTSAQKNPTAFYLCASSLVRPGTGDGYTFGSGTRLTVV.

Only a few counts were recorded for this clone. Other DNA sequences in the sample encode the same CDR3. The chain joins TRBV9 to TRBJ1-6; TRBD1 aligns across 11 bases. The CDR3 has 15 amino acids. Per the germline V gene, CDR1 is SGDLS and CDR2 is YYNGEE. V lost 4 bases, J lost 8 bases, and 5 bases stayed unmatched. The CDR3 DNA follows: TGTGCCAGCAGCTGGACAGGGGGCTTTGATTCACCCCTCCACTTT. Translated: CASSWTGGFDSPLHF. Variable domain in full (rest from reference TRBV9 and TRBJ1-6): DSGVTQTPKHLITATGQRVTLRCSPRSGDLSVYWYQQSLDQGLQFLIQYYNGEERAKGNILERFSAQQFPDLHSELNLSSLELGDSALYFCASSWTGGFDSPLHFGNGTRLTVT.

The genes are TRBV7-9 and TRBJ2-1; 10 bases are shared with TRBD2. V gave up 4 bases and J gave up 3 bases; unmatched junction bases: 9. The CDR3 length is 17 residues. Germline assignment: CDR1 SEHNR and CDR2 FQNEAQ (reference sequence). CDR3 loop: CASSSTSSGGLYNEQFF. CDR3 in DNA: TGTGCCAGCAGCTCTACCTCTAGCGGGGGACTCTACAATGAGCAGTTCTTC.

The chain recombines TRBV28 with TRBJ1-4; 9 bases fit TRBD1. CDR1 MDHEN and CDR2 SYDVKM come from the germline V gene. The CDR3 has 17 residues. V was pared by 2 bases and J by 7 bases, with 11 bases of the junction left unmatched. CDR3 amino acids: CASSLGATGGRGEKLFF. The CDR3, as DNA: TGTGCCAGCAGTTTAGGGGCAACAGGGGGCCGGGGTGAAAAACTGTTTTTT. Filled out from reference TRBV28 and TRBJ1-4, the complete variable domain reads DVKVTQSSRYLVKRTGEKVFLECVQDMDHENMFWYRQDPGLGLRLIYFSYDVKMKEKGDIPEGYSVSREKKERFSLILESASTNQTSMYLCASSLGATGGRGEKLFFGSGTQLSVL.

The J gene is TRBJ2-2, the V gene TRBV19, with 7 bases identical to TRBD2. CDR3 length equals 15 residues. Per germline, CDR1 LNHDA and CDR2 SQIVND (reference sequence). Trimming cost V 7 bases and J 5 bases; bases outside gene matches: 10. CDR3 sequence: CASKGSGAVTGELFF. The CDR3 region has the DNA TGTGCCAGTAAGGGAAGCGGGGCGGTGACCGGGGAGCTGTTTTTT.

This clone was counted between two and nine times. The gene calls are TRBV5-1 and TRBJ1-6; D gene unclear. The V end lost 3 bases, the J end lost 2 bases, and 15 bases lay between the germline ends. The V gene's germline CDR1 is SGHRS and CDR2 YFSETQ. The CDR3 is 17 residues long. The CDR3, as DNA: TGCGCCAGCAGCTCCCCCCAGGAGGCCCCCTATAATTCACCCCTCCACTTT. This translates into CASSSPQEAPYNSPLHF.

V gene TRBV19 combines with J gene TRBJ1-1; D unresolved. V lost 6 bases, J lost 0 bases, and 8 bases lay in between. Germline V gene sequence: CDR1 LNHDA, CDR2 SQIVND (reference sequence). The CDR3 length is 13 residues. The CDR3 region has the DNA TGTGCCAGTAGCCCGCCCCTGAACACTGAAGCTTTCTTT. This translates into CASSPPLNTEAFF. Based on the CDR3 plus reference TRBV19 and TRBJ1-1, the full variable domain is DGGITQSPKYLFRKEGQNVTLSCEQNLNHDAMYWYRQDPGQGLRLIYYSQIVNDFQKGDIAEGYSVSREKKESFPLTVTSAQKNPTAFYLCASSPPLNTEAFFGQGTRLTVV.

This clone was counted a single time. The chain links TRBV18 to TRBJ1-1; 11 bases are a match to TRBD1. Per the germline V gene, CDR1 is KGHSH and CDR2 is LQKENI. Losses at the gene ends were 1 base for V and 4 bases for J; bases not matched to a gene: 8. The CDR3 loop spans 17 amino acids. In nucleotides, the CDR3 is TGTGCCAGCTCACCACTTAGGACAGGGGGCGGGGGCACTGAAGCTTTCTTT. This sequence encodes CASSPLRTGGGGTEAFF.

The chain uses TRBV6-5 and TRBJ1-3; no clear D gene. The CDR3 is 16 amino acids. Germline CDR1 and CDR2: MNHEY and SVGAGI. V gave up 0 bases and J gave up 0 bases, with 9 bases separating them. The CDR3 DNA reads TGTGCCAGCAGTTACTCTTCGATCCCCTCTGGAAACACCATATATTTT. Translating it yields CASSYSSIPSGNTIYF.

The chain employs TRBV9 and TRBJ2-7; 8 nucleotides match TRBD2. The CDR3 consists of 15 residues. Germline-derived CDR1 and CDR2 are SGDLS and YYNGEE. Losses at the gene ends were 0 bases for V and 2 bases for J; bases not matched to a gene: 4. The CDR3 DNA is TGTGCCAGCAGCGTAGGGGCGGGGGGAGCCTACGAGCAGTACTTC. Translating gives CASSVGAGGAYEQYF.

The genes are TRBV6-1 and TRBJ2-5, with TRBD2 identical over 8 bases. Germline CDR1 and CDR2: MNHNS and SASEGT. V lost 7 bases, J lost 13 bases, and 17 bases stayed unmatched. The CDR3 loop spans 14 amino acids. The CDR3 nucleotides are TGTGCCAGCACTGGACTAGCAAGAGACGCGATCCTGTACTTC. Protein product: CASTGLARDAILYF.

The rearrangement joins TRBV14 to TRBJ1-1; D not resolved. The CDR3 length is 13 residues. CDR1 SGHDN and CDR2 FVKESK come from the germline V gene. V lost 3 bases to trimming and J lost 0 bases, with 5 bases between them. Here the CDR3 DNA reads TGTGCCAGCAGCCACAAGTTGAACACTGAAGCTTTCTTT. Encoded protein: CASSHKLNTEAFF.